One sample yielded the 32 T cell receptor beta chains listed below, sequenced in a study of beta chain features in type 1 diabetes. As every portion of the isolated RNA was reverse transcribed, the sequencing read expressed TCRB transcripts. Using immunoSEQ multiplex PCR, the repertoire was profiled, and TCRdb retains in-frame clones only, with some absent. The sample has just over 450,000 clones, 25% to 35% seen once. The sample consisted of naive CD4+ T cells from blood. These receptors were collected from a young man in good health.

J is TRBJ2-3 and V is TRBV4-1; 12 nucleotides align to TRBD2. Per the germline V gene, CDR1 is MGHRA and CDR2 is YSYEKL. This CDR3 has 18 amino acids. The V segment lost 4 bases and the J segment 0 bases; nucleotides outside the gene matches: 8. CDR3 nucleotides: TGCGCCAGCAGCCCCCGGACTAGCGGGAAATCTAGCACAGATACGCAGTATTTT. Protein sequence: CASSPRTSGKSSTDTQYF.

This clone was detected a few times. The V gene is TRBV5-1, the J gene TRBJ2-1; 13 positions match TRBD2. J was trimmed by 8 bases and V by 1 base; bases with no gene match: 3. The CDR3 length is 15 residues. CDR1 is SGHRS and CDR2 is YFSETQ in the germline V gene. CDR3 region: CASSLLLAGGDEQFF. The DNA for the CDR3 is TGCGCCAGCAGCTTGCTACTAGCGGGAGGGGATGAGCAGTTCTTC.

This clone was seen more than once but under ten times. The chain joins TRBV7-9 to TRBJ2-7; D may be TRBD1 (6 bases). V was cut by 5 bases and J by 0 bases, with 14 bases left in between. The CDR3 runs 15 residues. The germline V gene encodes CDR1 SEHNR and CDR2 FQNEAQ (reference sequence). The CDR3 reads CASSHRTASSYEQYF. In DNA, the CDR3 is TGTGCCAGCAGCCATCGGACAGCCTCCTCCTACGAGCAGTACTTC.

This chain links TRBV4-3 with TRBJ2-3, with D tentatively TRBD2 (6 bases). The germline CDR1 and CDR2 sequences are LGHNA and YSLEER. V was cut by 4 bases and J by 6 bases, with 26 bases left in between. The CDR3 covers 18 residues. The CDR3 DNA is TGCGCCAGCAGCCGTCGGGACTCCAGCCGGGGGAGTGTCGATACGCAGTATTTT. The encoded protein is CASSRRDSSRGSVDTQYF.

This rearrangement joins TRBV29-1 to TRBJ1-2; 11 positions agree with TRBD1. CDR1 is SQVTM, CDR2 ANQGSEA, per germline. V lost 3 bases, J lost 7 bases, and 7 bases stayed unmatched. The CDR3 consists of 14 residues. CDR3 nucleotide sequence: TGCAGCGTTGACGGAGGACAGGGGGCGTTTGGCTACACCTTC. It specifies CSVDGGQGAFGYTF.

The sample holds a few counts of this clone. Other DNA sequences within the sample encode an identical CDR3. The chain links TRBV5-1 to TRBJ2-3; D unclear. Trimming stripped 3 bases from V and 2 bases from J, with 4 bases between. The germline V gene has CDR1 SGHRS and CDR2 YFSETQ. The CDR3 sequence is 12 residues long. The CDR3 DNA follows: TGCGCCAGCAGCTCGCCCACAGATACGCAGTATTTT. This gives the protein CASSSPTDTQYF.

The chain has TRBV7-2 and TRBJ2-5, with D perhaps assigned TRBD1 or TRBD2 (5 bases each). The CDR3 contains 14 residues. V was shortened by 4 bases and J by 1 base, with 10 bases between the two germline ends. CDR1 and CDR2 from the germline V gene are SGHTA and FQGNSA. The CDR3 DNA is TGTGCCAGCAGCTCAACCGGGGCCCAAGAGACCCAGTACTTC. This encodes CASSSTGAQETQYF.

The rearrangement joins TRBV5-1 to TRBJ2-3, with TRBD2 identical over 13 bases. Germline loops: CDR1 SGHRS, CDR2 YFSETQ. The CDR3 has 16 residues. Losses at the gene ends were 0 bases for V and 4 bases for J; bases not matched to a gene: 2. Here the CDR3 reads CASSLGLAGGSDTQYF. CDR3 DNA: TGCGCCAGCAGCTTGGGACTAGCGGGAGGTTCAGATACGCAGTATTTT.

This chain uses TRBV9 with TRBJ2-5; the match to TRBD2 covers 11 bases. V was clipped by 6 bases and J by 5 bases; unmatched bases: 9. The length of the CDR3 is 15 residues. Per germline, CDR1 SGDLS and CDR2 YYNGEE. The CDR3 DNA reads as TGTGCCAGCACCCCGACTAGCGGGGTTTGGGAGACCCAGTACTTC. Protein: CASTPTSGVWETQYF.

The chain is built from TRBV18 and TRBJ2-7; 9 bases are shared with TRBD2. Germline V lookup: CDR1 KGHSH, CDR2 LQKENI. J lost 3 bases, V lost 5 bases, and 5 bases had no gene match. This CDR3 spans 14 amino acids. Written as DNA, the CDR3 is TGTGCCAGCTCATTCGCTAGCGGGAACTACGAGCAGTACTTC. This gives the protein CASSFASGNYEQYF.

This chain joins TRBV7-9 and TRBJ2-2, with 7 bases matching TRBD2. V was clipped by 5 bases and J by 6 bases; unmatched bases: 6. This CDR3 is 14 amino acids long. Per germline, CDR1 SEHNR and CDR2 FQNEAQ (reference sequence). The CDR3 region has the DNA TGTGCCAGCAGCATACGAGCGGGGCCCGGGGAGCTGTTTTTT. This sequence encodes CASSIRAGPGELFF.

This clone was found once. The rearrangement joins TRBV7-6 to TRBJ2-1; 10 bases map to TRBD2. V trimming: 9 bases; J trimming: 7 bases; junction bases outside the gene matches: 12. Germline V gene sequence: CDR1 SGHVS, CDR2 FNYEAQ. The CDR3 sequence is 15 residues long. The CDR3 bases are TGTGCCAGGTGGGAAGCGGGAGGGCCGAGGAATGAGCAGTTCTTC. Protein product: CARWEAGGPRNEQFF.

This clone came up a few times. The CDR3 nucleotides read TGTGCCAGCAGTTACTCCCTAGCGGGAGGCGAGCAGTACTTC. It translates to CASSYSLAGGEQYF. The genes are TRBV6-6 and TRBJ2-7, with 11 nucleotides matching TRBD2. The CDR3 has 14 amino acids. V lost 0 bases to trimming and J lost 6 bases; unmatched junction nucleotides: 1. The V gene's germline CDR1 is MNHNY and CDR2 SVGAGI (reference sequence).

This rearrangement joins TRBV30 to TRBJ1-4; D is unclear. CDR1 and CDR2 from the germline V gene are GTSNPN and SVGIG (reference sequence). The CDR3 is 14 amino acids. Trimming left V 3 bases short and J 7 bases short, with 15 bases between. CDR3 sequence (DNA): TGTGCCTGGAGCCCCCCCCGAGGTTTTGAAAAACTGTTTTTT. This encodes CAWSPPRGFEKLFF.

This clone turned up a few times. The sample contains more than one DNA sequence encoding this CDR3. This rearrangement joins TRBV7-3 to TRBJ2-3, with D unclear. The CDR3 consists of 13 residues. From germline, CDR1 is SGHTA and CDR2 FQGTGA. V lost 5 bases and J 0 bases, leaving 6 bases between the germline ends. CDR3 sequence: CASSTTSTDTQYF. CDR3 DNA: TGTGCCAGCAGCACCACTAGCACAGATACGCAGTATTTT.

This clone was seen only a few times. The gene calls are TRBV29-1 and TRBJ2-1, with 9 nucleotides matching TRBD1. The V and J ends lost 7 bases and 10 bases, in that order; junction bases with no gene match: 8. Germline-derived CDR1 and CDR2 are SQVTM and ANQGSEA. The CDR3 sequence is 12 residues long. The CDR3 is CSGTQGAREQFF. The CDR3 DNA reads TGCAGCGGAACACAGGGGGCAAGGGAGCAGTTCTTC.

The chain recombines TRBV7-3 with TRBJ2-3; 11 bases are shared with TRBD2. Germline CDR1 reads SGHTA; CDR2 reads FQGTGA. The CDR3 runs 15 residues. With 5 bases clipped from V and 5 bases from J, the junction kept 6 bases outside the gene matches. CDR3 coding DNA: TGTGCCAGCAGCCAACTAGCGGGAGAGGGAGATACGCAGTATTTT. Translated, it gives CASSQLAGEGDTQYF. The full variable domain, its missing parts supplied by reference TRBV7-3 and TRBJ2-3, is GAGVSQTPSNKVTEKGKYVELRCDPISGHTALYWYRQSLGQGPEFLIYFQGTGAADDSGLPNDRFFAVRPEGSVSTLKIQRTERGDSAVYLCASSQLAGEGDTQYFGPGTRLTVL.

The V gene is TRBV5-4, the J gene TRBJ2-3; no reliable D call. With 2 bases removed from V and 9 bases from J, the gap between germline ends came to 10 bases. Germline CDR1 reads SGHNT; CDR2 reads YYREEE (reference sequence). The CDR3 runs 12 residues. In DNA, the CDR3 is TGTGCCAGCAGCTTCCTAGAAGGAACGCAGTATTTT. Translation gives CASSFLEGTQYF.

This clone was seen more than once but under ten times. The chain employs TRBV29-1 and TRBJ2-1, with 7 bases identical to TRBD2. This CDR3 comprises 14 residues. Germline V CDR1 and CDR2: SQVTM, ANQGSEA. V lost 4 bases and J lost 7; bases outside the gene matches: 10. The CDR3 loop reads CSVASLRELNEQFF. The CDR3 bases are TGCAGCGTTGCCAGCTTGCGGGAGCTGAATGAGCAGTTCTTC.

V and J are TRBV30 and TRBJ1-1; D is possibly TRBD1 (6 bases). Per germline, CDR1 GTSNPN and CDR2 SVGIG (reference sequence). V was shortened by 8 bases and J by 4 bases, with 20 bases between the two germline ends. The CDR3 is made up of 14 amino acids. CDR3 loop: CARGGWQGGTEAFF. CDR3 DNA sequence: TGTGCCCGAGGGGGTTGGCAGGGAGGCACTGAAGCTTTCTTT.

This clone has more than one count but fewer than ten. This chain uses TRBV5-4 with TRBJ2-3; 10 bases match TRBD1. The CDR3 extends over 16 amino acids. V dropped 4 bases and J dropped 1; count of bases not matched to a gene: 6. Germline-derived CDR1 and CDR2 are SGHNT and YYREEE (reference sequence). For the CDR3, the DNA is TGTGCCAGCAGCGTTAGACAGGGGGCGGGCACAGATACGCAGTATTTT. It specifies CASSVRQGAGTDTQYF.

The J gene is TRBJ2-7, the V gene TRBV18; 10 nucleotides line up with TRBD1. The CDR3 is 15 amino acids. The junction had 6 bases not matched to a gene; V was cut back by 2 bases and J by 5 bases. CDR1 is KGHSH, CDR2 LQKENI, per germline. CDR3 sequence reads: CASSPLGQGRHEQYF. The CDR3 DNA follows: TGTGCCAGCTCACCATTGGGACAGGGGCGGCACGAGCAGTACTTC.

In its sample, this clone was seen a few times. The chain links TRBV5-1 to TRBJ2-7; the D call may be TRBD1 or TRBD2 (5 bases each). This CDR3 comprises 16 residues. The V gene lost 0 bases and the J gene lost 3 bases, with 16 bases spanning the gap. The germline V gene encodes CDR1 SGHRS and CDR2 YFSETQ. This chain's CDR3 is CASSLGTGTRSYEQYF. The CDR3 nucleotides are TGCGCCAGCAGCTTGGGTACCGGGACGAGGAGCTACGAGCAGTACTTC.

CDR3 nucleotides: TGTGCCAGTAGTTTATTCGGGACTAATGAAAAACTGTTTTTT. This codes for CASSLFGTNEKLFF. The chain couples TRBV19 to TRBJ1-4; D is unresolved. V lost 5 bases to trimming and J lost 2 bases, with 9 bases between them. The CDR3 consists of 14 residues. Germline CDR1 is LNHDA and CDR2 is SQIVND (reference sequence).

The rearrangement links TRBV6-6 to TRBJ2-5, with 7 bases matching TRBD2. This CDR3 is 16 amino acids long. With 0 bases clipped from V and 4 bases from J, the junction kept 8 bases outside the gene matches. CDR1 is MNHNY and CDR2 is SVGAGI in the germline V gene (reference sequence). CDR3 DNA sequence: TGTGCCAGCAGTTACTCGAGAGGGAGGGGCGGAGAGACCCAGTACTTC. Its translation: CASSYSRGRGGETQYF.

The chain has TRBV5-6 and TRBJ2-7; 10 bases are a match to TRBD2. Germline V gene data show CDR1 as SGHDT and CDR2 as YYEEEE. CDR3 length: 13 residues. Trimming removed 2 bases from V and 6 bases from J; junction bases left unmatched: 2. Here the CDR3 reads CASSLLAGREQYF. The CDR3 DNA reads TGTGCCAGCAGCTTACTAGCGGGACGCGAGCAGTACTTC. Complete variable domain (other parts from reference TRBV5-6 and TRBJ2-7): DAGVTQSPTHLIKTRGQQVTLRCSPKSGHDTVSWYQQALGQGPQFIFQYYEEEERQRGNFPDRFSGHQFPNYSSELNVNALLLGDSALYLCASSLLAGREQYFGPGTRLTVT.

The chain is built from TRBV5-1 and TRBJ2-3; the D gene is possibly TRBD2 (5 bases). V shed 0 bases and J shed 0 bases, with 5 bases lying between them. The CDR3 is made up of 14 amino acids. The germline V gene encodes CDR1 SGHRS and CDR2 YFSETQ. CDR3 DNA: TGCGCCAGCAGCTTGGGGACTAGCACAGATACGCAGTATTTT. Translating gives CASSLGTSTDTQYF.

V gene TRBV13 combines with J gene TRBJ2-5; TRBD1 might be the D (6 bases). The germline V and J ends were trimmed by 6 bases and 4 bases, with 12 bases remaining between them. CDR1 and CDR2 from the germline V gene are PRHDT and FYEKMQ (reference sequence). The CDR3 runs to 13 residues. The chain's CDR3 is CASSTQGPETQYF. CDR3 nucleotide sequence: TGTGCCAGCAGTACACAGGGTCCAGAGACCCAGTACTTC.

This clone was found a few times. The sample contains more than one DNA sequence encoding this CDR3. The rearrangement uses TRBV5-1 and TRBJ2-5; D unresolved. Germline CDR1 is SGHRS and CDR2 is YFSETQ. V lost 0 bases, J lost 3 bases, and 6 bases lay in between. The CDR3 has 13 amino acids. CDR3 bases: TGCGCCAGCAGCTTGGTTGCGGAAGAGACCCAGTACTTC. Its protein product is CASSLVAEETQYF.

Worth noting for this clone: The sample carries other DNA sequences with the same CDR3. This chain links TRBV9 with TRBJ2-3; D not certain. V was shortened by 1 base and J by 4 bases, with 4 bases between the two germline ends. Germline V gene data show CDR1 as SGDLS and CDR2 as YYNGEE. The length of the CDR3 is 12 residues. CDR3 in amino acids: CASSVLADTQYF. The CDR3 coding sequence is TGTGCCAGCAGCGTATTGGCAGATACGCAGTATTTT.

This chain uses TRBV4-2 with TRBJ2-6; D uncertain. Trimming stripped 6 bases from V and 4 bases from J, with 13 bases between. In germline, CDR1 is LGHNA, CDR2 YNFKEQ. The CDR3 length is 15 residues. As DNA, the CDR3 is TGTGCCAGCAGTCTCGGGTCTCAGGGGGCCAACGTCCTGACTTTC. This gives the protein CASSLGSQGANVLTF.

This clone was seen a few times. The CDR3 DNA is TGTGCCAGCATGGTTGTTTCAGGGTTGAATGAGCAGTTCTTC. Protein sequence: CASMVVSGLNEQFF. The chain joins TRBV2 to TRBJ2-1; TRBD1 is a possible D gene (5 bases). Per germline, CDR1 SNHLY and CDR2 FYNNEI. V was shortened by 7 bases and J by 7 bases, with 17 bases between the two germline ends. The CDR3 is 14 residues long. The entire variable domain, with the rest obtained from reference TRBV2 and TRBJ2-1, is as follows: EPEVTQTPSHQVTQMGQEVILRCVPISNHLYFYWYRQILGQKVEFLVSFYNNEISEKSEIFDDQFSVERPDGSNFTLKIRSTKLEDSAMYFCASMVVSGLNEQFFGPGTRLTVL.